This TCR beta chain was observed in a study of CD8 T cells in ankylosing spondylitis. Overall study findings and caveats: What seemed typical of ankylosing spondylitis blood was a TCR beta motif built from fewer than ten highly homologous variants. Clones linked to disease, bearing a CD8+ phenotype, were relatively rare in peripheral blood.

This clonotype was recorded many times. The target antigen is unknown. Generation of TCR beta libraries employed quantitative 5'-RACE incorporating molecular barcodes. One entry per CDR3 protein results from TCRdb running MiXCR on the 5' RACE reads. The profile covers roughly 150,000 distinct CDR3 sequences, with roughly 30% appearing a single time and 4.5% to 6% taken by the ten largest. Trimming took off 0 bases at V and 3 bases at J, with 11 bases between the two ends. Germline V gene sequence: CDR1 SNHLY, CDR2 FYNNEI. The CDR3 has 15 amino acids. This sequence was found in a male donor with ankylosing spondylitis. J is TRBJ1-1 and V is TRBV2, with D uncertain. Input material: synovial fluid, either unsorted or a sorted T cell fraction (not recorded which). The CDR3 loop is CASSEANISYTEAFF. CDR3 DNA: TGTGCCAGCAGTGAAGCGAACATCAGCTACACTGAAGCTTTCTTT.